Listed below are T cell receptor beta chains from one sample, sequenced in a study of Ad26.COV2.S vaccination and SARS-CoV-2 variants. The data were produced by immunoSEQ multiplex PCR, yet TCRdb's version contains in-frame clones alone and is incomplete. There are around 500,000 clones in the sample; about 89% occur only once, and around 1.6% lies in the top ten. The input for sequencing was peripheral blood, taken in a trial of Ad26.COV2.S vaccine versus placebo. The receptor set was obtained from a person between 18 and 65 years old who received the Ad26.COV2.S COVID-19 vaccine or a placebo. CDR3s include the opening cysteine and the closing phenylalanine or tryptophan. A D gene is named only where the DNA matches it firmly. Not every row has a clone size; where given, it reads once, few, many or a size class.

D gene	V gene	clone size	J gene	CDR3 length	CDR3 DNA	CDR3 protein
NA	TRBV7-9	NA	TRBJ2-3	15	TGTGCCAGCAGCGGCGGGACTCCTAGCACAGATACGCAGTATTTT	CASSGGTPSTDTQYF
TRBD1	TRBV2	NA	TRBJ2-2	15	TGTGCCAGCAAGGGGACAGGGGCGGTCACCGGGGAGCTGTTTTTT	CASKGTGAVTGELFF
NA	TRBV19	few	TRBJ2-7	15	TGTGCCAGTAGTATAAGGAAAGACGTCAACTACGAGCAGTACTTC	CASSIRKDVNYEQYF
NA	TRBV5-8	NA	TRBJ2-5	11	TGTGCCAGCAGCTGGGCGGAGACCCAGTACTTC	CASSWAETQYF
NA	TRBV29-1	NA	TRBJ2-7	15	TGCAGCGTTGTAGTCAGGGCGGTTATCCCCTACGAGCAGTACTTC	CSVVVRAVIPYEQYF
TRBD2	TRBV7-8	NA	TRBJ2-7	16	TGTGCCAGCAGCTCCATGTGGAGCGGGGCTACCTACGAGCAGTACTTC	CASSSMWSGATYEQYF
NA	TRBV4-1	NA	TRBJ2-3	13	TGCGCCAGCAGCCAATCCCTGTGGGGGACGCAGTATTTT	CASSQSLWGTQYF
NA	TRBV5-4	NA	TRBJ2-1	18	TGTGCCAGCAGCTTGCCTTTAGGTAGCGGTAGCTCCTACAATGAGCAGTTCTTC	CASSLPLGSGSSYNEQFF
NA	TRBV29-1	NA	TRBJ1-2	10	TGCAGCGCCGGGGAAAATGGCTACACCTTC	CSAGENGYTF
NA	TRBV10-1	NA	TRBJ1-1	15	TGCGCCAGCAGTGAGTTGTACGGGGGTGAAACTGAAGCTTTCTTT	CASSELYGGETEAFF
NA	TRBV11-2	once	TRBJ2-1	17	TGTGCCAGCAGCTTCACCTCGGGACCCGGCTCCTACAATGAGCAGTTCTTC	CASSFTSGPGSYNEQFF
TRBD2	TRBV15	NA	TRBJ2-3	17	TGTGCCACCAGCAGGGCCCCTGGGGCGGGAGGACCGGATGCGCAGTATTTT	CATSRAPGAGGPDAQYF
NA	TRBV9	NA	TRBJ1-3	16	TGTGCCAGCAGCCCGAGTCAGCCTTACTCTGGAAACACCATATATTTT	CASSPSQPYSGNTIYF
NA	TRBV3-1/TRBV3-2	NA	TRBJ2-1	12	TGTGCCAGCAGCCTCGACAGTGGTGAGCAGTTCTTC	CASSLDSGEQFF
NA	TRBV18	NA	TRBJ1-2	17	TGTGCCAGCTCACCAACTGCAGGGTCCCTACTTAACTATGGCTACACCTTC	CASSPTAGSLLNYGYTF
TRBD2	TRBV4-1	NA	TRBJ2-1	15	TGCGCCAGCAGCCAAGGGACTAGCGGGGGTGATGAGCAGTTCTTC	CASSQGTSGGDEQFF
NA	TRBV10-2	once	TRBJ2-7	11	TGCGCCAGCAGTGATCGGGGCGAGCAGTACTTC	CASSDRGEQYF
NA	TRBV18	NA	TRBJ2-7	14	TGTGCCAGCTCCCAGCATAATATGTGGGACGAGCAGTACTTC	CASSQHNMWDEQYF
NA	TRBV3-1/TRBV3-2	NA	TRBJ1-2	14	TGTGCCAGCACCCAAAGGCTTCGGGGGGTTGGCTACACCTTC	CASTQRLRGVGYTF
NA	TRBV24-1	NA	TRBJ2-3	14	TGTGCCACCAGCGAAAGAAGCGGCACAGATACGCAGTATTTT	CATSERSGTDTQYF
NA	TRBV5-1	NA	TRBJ1-1	15	TGCGCCAGCAGCTTGGTTGGGGGGGCTGATACTGAAGCTTTCTTT	CASSLVGGADTEAFF
NA	TRBV2	medium-sized	TRBJ1-2	20	TGTGCCAGCAGTCTCCCTAAACCCTCTGACAGCGGAGGGGGAAACTATGGCTACACCTTC	CASSLPKPSDSGGGNYGYTF
TRBD2	TRBV7-8	NA	TRBJ2-7	15	TGTGCCAGCAGCTTAGAGCTAGCGGGAGGGTACGAGCAGTACTTC	CASSLELAGGYEQYF
NA	TRBV15	NA	TRBJ1-4	16	TGTGCCACCAGCAGAGAAACTGGGACAACTAATGAAAAACTGTTTTTT	CATSRETGTTNEKLFF
TRBD1	TRBV7-9	NA	TRBJ2-7	14	TGTGCCAGCAGCCCGCGACAGGGCTTCAACGAGCAGTACTTC	CASSPRQGFNEQYF
NA	TRBV5-5	NA	TRBJ1-2	15	TGTGCCAGCAGCTTGGCCTTCAGTGGAAACTATGGCTACACCTTC	CASSLAFSGNYGYTF
NA	TRBV29-1	NA	TRBJ1-1	10	TGCAGCGTTGGAGGGGGTGAAGCTTTCTTT	CSVGGGEAFF
NA	TRBV5-1	NA	TRBJ2-7	11	TGCGCCAGCAGCTTTGCCTACGAGCAGTACTTC	CASSFAYEQYF
NA	TRBV4-1	NA	TRBJ2-2	16	TGCGCCAGCAGCCAAGTTCTGGTTTTAGCGTATGGGGAGCTGTTTTTT	CASSQVLVLAYGELFF
NA	TRBV28	NA	TRBJ2-1	16	TGTGCCAGCAGTCCCCTGGTCGGGGGCGGATACAATGAGCAGTTCTTC	CASSPLVGGGYNEQFF
NA	TRBV7-3	NA	TRBJ1-1	13	TGTGCCAGCAGCTTAAGATCGGGGACCCCAGCTTTCTTT	CASSLRSGTPAFF
TRBD2	TRBV6-2/TRBV6-3	once	TRBJ2-7	18	TGTGCCAGCAGTGCCGCGGGACTAGCGGTCCGGGGAGCCTACGAGCAGTACTTC	CASSAAGLAVRGAYEQYF
NA	TRBV15	NA	TRBJ1-1	13	TGTGCCACCAGCAGACGGGGGGACACTGAAGCTTTCTTT	CATSRRGDTEAFF
TRBD1	TRBV6-1	NA	TRBJ2-4	17	TGTGCCAGCAGTGCAACCAGGGGGTCCTTAGCCAAAAACATTCAGTACTTC	CASSATRGSLAKNIQYF
NA	TRBV6-5	NA	TRBJ1-2	14	TGTGCCAGCAACCTTGGGGGGGCGGGTTATGGCTACACCTTC	CASNLGGAGYGYTF
NA	TRBV7-9	NA	TRBJ1-4	18	TGTGCCAGCACCAATTGGGGGATAGGCGGTTTATCTAATGAAAAACTGTTTTTT	CASTNWGIGGLSNEKLFF
NA	TRBV3-1/TRBV3-2	once	TRBJ2-5	16	TGTGCCAGCAGCCAAGAGATGGTGCAGGGGAGAGAGACCCAGTACTTC	CASSQEMVQGRETQYF
NA	TRBV5-8	once	TRBJ2-3	20	TGTGCCAGCAGCTTGGAACGCGGGATCCTCGGGGTGGGGATCACAGATACGCAGTATTTT	CASSLERGILGVGITDTQYF
NA	TRBV27	NA	TRBJ1-5	14	TGTGCCAGCAGTTTCGGTGGCCCTTCATTTCCCCAGCATTTT	CASSFGGPSFPQHF
NA	TRBV6-1	NA	TRBJ1-6	14	TGTGCCAGCAGTGAAGGACAGTATAATTCACCCCTCCACTTT	CASSEGQYNSPLHF
NA	TRBV6-4	NA	TRBJ1-2	15	TGTGCCAGCAGTGACCGTCCGGGGGCAAACAATGGCTACACCTTC	CASSDRPGANNGYTF
NA	TRBV6-5	once	TRBJ2-5	14	TGTGCCAGCAGCCCGGGGGCAGGGAGGGAGACCCAGTACTTC	CASSPGAGRETQYF
NA	TRBV4-3	NA	TRBJ2-1	15	TGCGCCAGCAGCCAAGTTCTGGCGCCGAACAATGAGCAGTTCTTC	CASSQVLAPNNEQFF
TRBD1	TRBV12-3/TRBV12-4	NA	TRBJ1-1	11	TGTGCCAGCAGTCCAAGGGACAGCCCTTTCTTT	CASSPRDSPFF
TRBD2	TRBV27	NA	TRBJ2-3	14	TGTGCCAGCAGACGAGGGAGGGGCACAGATACGCAGTATTTT	CASRRGRGTDTQYF
NA	TRBV7-9	once	TRBJ2-7	13	TGTGCCAGCAGCCCCTGGGGGGAGGAAGAGCAGTACTTC	CASSPWGEEEQYF
NA	TRBV18	NA	TRBJ1-4	13	TGTGCCAGCTCCCAAGGCAGGGTCGAAAAACTGTTTTTT	CASSQGRVEKLFF
TRBD1	TRBV27	few	TRBJ1-6	14	TGTGCCAGCGGGGGACAGTGGCTATACTCACCCCTCCACTTT	CASGGQWLYSPLHF
NA	TRBV30	NA	TRBJ1-1	13	TGTGCCTGGAGTGTTAAAGGGAACACTGAAGCTTTCTTT	CAWSVKGNTEAFF
NA	TRBV18	once	TRBJ1-2	15	TGTGCCAGCTCGTCCTCCGACTCAGGGAGGGCTGGCTACACCTTC	CASSSSDSGRAGYTF